Listed here are 11 T cell receptor beta chains from one sample, sequenced in a study of T-cell memory formation after mild COVID-19. TCRdb reanalysed the 5' RACE reads using MiXCR and keeps one entry per CDR3 protein. The table has a few hundred thousand distinct CDR3 sequences, around 15% seen once. Sequencing input: PBMCs or a T cell subset sorted from them (not recorded which). The receptor set was obtained from a man between 18 and 29 years old who had mild COVID-19 (a few samples of this study predate the infection). Cell type and time point are not known.

This clonotype was observed a handful of times. The rearrangement links TRBV4-3 to TRBJ2-3, with TRBD1 identical over 8 bases. Germline V lookup: CDR1 LGHNA, CDR2 YSLEER. This CDR3 comprises 16 residues. The ends lost 3 bases at V and 2 bases at J; junction bases unmatched: 7. The chain's CDR3 is CASSHWAGGVTDTQYF. DNA of the CDR3: TGCGCCAGCAGCCATTGGGCAGGGGGCGTCACAGATACGCAGTATTTT.

The V call is TRBV27, the J call TRBJ1-1, with no clear D. There are 16 residues in the CDR3. Trimming took off 4 bases at V and 1 base at J, with 16 bases between the two ends. Germline V gene lookup returns CDR1 MNHEY and CDR2 SMNVEV (reference sequence). CDR3 region: CASSSLVGGKNTEAFF. The CDR3, as DNA: TGTGCCAGCAGTTCGCTTGTAGGAGGGAAGAACACTGAAGCTTTCTTT.

V and J are TRBV6-5 and TRBJ2-5; 8 positions match TRBD2. This CDR3 comprises 15 residues. V shed 6 bases and J 1 base; nucleotides not matched to a gene: 7. The germline V gene has CDR1 MNHEY and CDR2 SVGAGI. The CDR3 DNA follows: TGTGCCAGCAGCTACGCGGGGGGCCTCCAAGAGACCCAGTACTTC. It is translated as CASSYAGGLQETQYF.

This clonotype was observed at least ten times. V and J are TRBV4-2 and TRBJ2-5; weak D call: TRBD1 (6 bases). The CDR3 is 16 residues long. CDR1 is LGHNA and CDR2 is YNFKEQ in the germline V gene. V was trimmed by 1 base and J by 2 bases, leaving 14 bases between them. In DNA, the CDR3 is TGTGCCAGCAGCCAAGCAGCCGGACAGCCTCAAGAGACCCAGTACTTC. It translates to CASSQAAGQPQETQYF.

This clonotype was observed a few times. The CDR3 nucleotides are TGTGCCAGCAGCCCGACAGGGCACTCCCCCCAGCATTTT. Protein product: CASSPTGHSPQHF. This chain links TRBV11-2 with TRBJ1-5, with 7 bases that match TRBD1. Germline assignment: CDR1 SGHAT and CDR2 FQNNGV. The CDR3 is 13 amino acids. V gave up 5 bases and J gave up 10 bases; unmatched junction bases: 8. The full variable domain, in which reference TRBV11-2 and TRBJ1-5 provide the parts outside the CDR3, is EAGVAQSPRYKIIEKRQSVAFWCNPISGHATLYWYQQILGQGPKLLIQFQNNGVVDDSQLPKDRFSAERLKGVDSTLKIQPAKLEDSAVYLCASSPTGHSPQHFGDGTRLSIL.

V and J are TRBV12-3 or TRBV12-4 and TRBJ2-2; no firm D call. The CDR3 runs to 14 residues. The V and J ends lost 5 bases and 4 bases respectively, with 11 bases between them. The DNA of the CDR3 is TGTGCCAGCAGTAGACTCCCCCCCACCGGGGAGCTGTTTTTT. It specifies CASSRLPPTGELFF.

This clonotype showed up just a few times. The chain is built from TRBV7-8 and TRBJ2-1; 9 bases line up with TRBD2. Germline V gene lookup returns CDR1 SGHVS and CDR2 FQNEAQ. This CDR3 is built from 18 residues. After removal of 6 bases from V and 4 bases from J, the junction contained 16 bases not matched to a gene. The CDR3: CASSRRRLSGGRYNEQFF. Written as DNA, the CDR3 is TGTGCCAGCAGTCGGCGCCGGCTTAGCGGGGGCCGGTACAATGAGCAGTTCTTC.

The chain has TRBV14 and TRBJ2-3, with 7 bases identical to TRBD2. With V trimmed by 3 bases and J by 3 bases, 9 bases remained unmatched. Per the germline V gene, CDR1 is SGHDN and CDR2 is FVKESK. CDR3 length: 16 amino acids. The CDR3 DNA is TGTGCCAGCAGCCAGATAAAGCGGGGAGCTACAGATACGCAGTATTTT. It codes for CASSQIKRGATDTQYF.

Points on this clonotype: This may be a read error, as it is one base from a much larger clone. The chain recombines TRBV15 with TRBJ2-5, with a weak D call TRBD2 (6 bases). V was shortened by 5 bases and J by 6 bases, with 22 bases between the two germline ends. Germline-derived CDR1 and CDR2 are LNHNV and YYDKDF (reference sequence). The CDR3 covers 16 residues. The CDR3 DNA is TGTGCCACCAGCCCCCTAGACGGGGACTCTTCGCAGACCCAGTACTTC. It encodes CATSPLDGDSSQTQYF. Combining the CDR3 with reference TRBV15 and TRBJ2-5 gives the whole variable domain DAMVIQNPRYQVTQFGKPVTLSCSQTLNHNVMYWYQQKSSQAPKLLFHYYDKDFNNEADTPDNFQSRRPNTSFCFLDIRSPGLGDTAMYLCATSPLDGDSSQTQYFGPGTRLLVL.

This CDR3 reads CASSIIQTQYF. The CDR3 DNA reads TGTGCCAGCAGTATAATACAGACCCAGTACTTC. The V and J genes are TRBV12-3 or TRBV12-4 and TRBJ2-5; D not resolved. The CDR3 sequence is 11 residues long. Trimming left V 5 bases short and J 6 bases short, with 7 bases between.

The J gene is TRBJ2-7, the V gene TRBV20-1; no clear D gene. Trimming took off 0 bases at V and 2 bases at J, with 11 bases between the two ends. The CDR3 consists of 14 residues. CDR1 is DFQATT and CDR2 is SNEGSKA in the germline V gene (reference sequence). As DNA, the CDR3 is TGCAGTGCTAGAGATCCATCCTGGGCCTACGAGCAGTACTTC. This sequence encodes CSARDPSWAYEQYF.